This T cell receptor beta chain was captured in a study of CD8 T cells in Susac syndrome. Regarding the study as a whole: The relatively small number of individuals in the TCR sequencing and HLA analysis was acknowledged by the study.

Sequencing targeted TCR beta in blood CD8+ and CD4+ T cells. Negative isolation yielded the CD8+ and CD4+ T cells, while FACS enriched the TEMRA cells. Reverse transcription used roughly 0.5 to 1 ug RNA and random hexamers. The immunoSEQ assay covered 54 Vbeta and 13 Jbeta segments for CDR3. TCRdb analysed the immunoSEQ multiplex PCR reads with MiXCR anew, one entry per CDR3 protein. Among 200,000 to 300,000 distinct CDR3 sequences listed, roughly 93% were seen once. A remark on this clonotype: Its matching antigen is unknown.

Germline V gene lookup returns CDR1 SGHDT and CDR2 YYEEEE. V dropped 4 bases and J dropped 3; count of bases not matched to a gene: 7. The CDR3 has 14 residues. The chain is built from TRBV5-6 and TRBJ2-7; 7 positions match TRBD2. This TCR came from a human donor with multiple sclerosis. Specimen: CD4+ T cells from PBMCs. CDR3 coding DNA: TGTGCCAGCAGCGCCGGGACGGGAGGCTACGAGCAGTACTTC. Protein product: CASSAGTGGYEQYF.